Here is one TCR beta chain with its context. What it binds is unknown. This sample stems from a study of shared clonotypes between healthy human individuals. Study-level points and caveats: Estimated richness was generally greater in naive than memory subsets. It was observed that 5% to 6% of naive CD4 clonotypes were shared across a few donors.

The naive CD8 population came from CD45RO-negative cells selected for CCR7, without terminally differentiated effector memory CD45RA+ cells. Generated by immunoSEQ multiplex PCR, the TCRdb table keeps only in-frame clones and is missing some. The repertoire holds around 2.1 million clones, with about 93% as singletons. V dropped 5 bases and J dropped 9; count of bases not matched to a gene: 21. This CDR3 has 17 amino acids. The germline V gene has CDR1 LNHDA and CDR2 SQIVND (reference sequence). The sequenced sample was naive CD8+ T cells from PBMCs. The J gene is TRBJ2-7, the V gene TRBV19, with 8 bases matching TRBD1. This receptor was obtained from a man aged 18 to 30 in good health. Some clones in this sample may be carry-over from other donors' samples. CDR3 protein: CASSGLRRDRHASVQYF. The CDR3 region has the DNA TGTGCCAGTAGTGGATTACGCCGGGACAGGCATGCATCTGTGCAGTACTTC.